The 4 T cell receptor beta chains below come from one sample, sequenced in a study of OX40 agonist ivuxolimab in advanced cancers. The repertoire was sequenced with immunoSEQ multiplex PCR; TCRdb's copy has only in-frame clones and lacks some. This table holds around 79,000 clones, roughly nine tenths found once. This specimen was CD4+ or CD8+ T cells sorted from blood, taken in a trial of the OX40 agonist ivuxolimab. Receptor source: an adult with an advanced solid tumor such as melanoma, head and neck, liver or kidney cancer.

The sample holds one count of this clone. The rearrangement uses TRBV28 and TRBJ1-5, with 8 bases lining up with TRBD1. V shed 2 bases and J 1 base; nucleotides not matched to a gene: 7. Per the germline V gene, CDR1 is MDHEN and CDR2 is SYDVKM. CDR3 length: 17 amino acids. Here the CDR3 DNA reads TGTGCCAGCAGTTTACCTCGTGGACAGGGAAGCAATCAGCCCCAGCATTTT. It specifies CASSLPRGQGSNQPQHF.

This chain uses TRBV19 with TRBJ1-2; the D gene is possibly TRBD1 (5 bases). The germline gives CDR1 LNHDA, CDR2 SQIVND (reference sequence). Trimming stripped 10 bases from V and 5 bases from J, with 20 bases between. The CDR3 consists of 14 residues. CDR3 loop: CATSTGVLEYGYTF. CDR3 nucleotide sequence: TGTGCCACTTCGACGGGGGTTTTAGAGTATGGCTACACCTTC.

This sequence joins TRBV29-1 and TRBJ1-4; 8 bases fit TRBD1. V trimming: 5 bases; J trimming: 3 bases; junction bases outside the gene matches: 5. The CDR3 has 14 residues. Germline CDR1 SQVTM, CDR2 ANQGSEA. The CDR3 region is CSVSQGAANEKLFF. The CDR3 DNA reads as TGCAGCGTTTCTCAGGGGGCAGCTAATGAAAAACTGTTTTTT.

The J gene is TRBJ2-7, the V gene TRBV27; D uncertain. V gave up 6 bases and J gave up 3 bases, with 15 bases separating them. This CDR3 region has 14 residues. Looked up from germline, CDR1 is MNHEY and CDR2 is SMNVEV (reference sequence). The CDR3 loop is CASRSTTQRYEQYF. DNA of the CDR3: TGTGCCAGCAGGTCCACTACACAGCGCTACGAGCAGTACTTC.